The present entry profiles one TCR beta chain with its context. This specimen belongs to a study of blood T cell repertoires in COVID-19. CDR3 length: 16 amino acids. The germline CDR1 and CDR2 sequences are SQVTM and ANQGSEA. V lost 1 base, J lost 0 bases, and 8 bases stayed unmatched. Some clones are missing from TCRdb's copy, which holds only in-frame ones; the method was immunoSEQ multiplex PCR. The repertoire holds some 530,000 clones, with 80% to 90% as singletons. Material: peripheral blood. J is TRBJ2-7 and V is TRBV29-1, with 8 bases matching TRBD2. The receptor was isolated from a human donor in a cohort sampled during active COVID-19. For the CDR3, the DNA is TGCAGCGTTGAAGGTTGGCTAGCGGGCTCCTCCTACGAGCAGTACTTC. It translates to CSVEGWLAGSSYEQYF.